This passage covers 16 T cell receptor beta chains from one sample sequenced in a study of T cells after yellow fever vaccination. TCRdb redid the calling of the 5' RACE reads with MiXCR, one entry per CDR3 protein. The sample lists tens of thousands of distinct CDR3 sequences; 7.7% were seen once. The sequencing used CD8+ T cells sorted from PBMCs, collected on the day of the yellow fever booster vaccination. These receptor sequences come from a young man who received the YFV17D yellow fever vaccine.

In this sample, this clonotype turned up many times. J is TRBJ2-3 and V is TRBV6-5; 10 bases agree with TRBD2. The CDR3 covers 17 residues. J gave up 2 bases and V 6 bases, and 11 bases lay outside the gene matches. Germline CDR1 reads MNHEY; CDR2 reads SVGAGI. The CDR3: CASRSALAGDPTDTQYF. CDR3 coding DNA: TGTGCCAGCAGATCGGCGCTAGCGGGGGATCCCACAGATACGCAGTATTTT.

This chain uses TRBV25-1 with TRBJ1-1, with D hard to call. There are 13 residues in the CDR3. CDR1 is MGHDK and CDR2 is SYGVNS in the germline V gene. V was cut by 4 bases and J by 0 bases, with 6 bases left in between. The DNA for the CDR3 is TGTGCCAGCAGTGCAATGATGAACACTGAAGCTTTCTTT. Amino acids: CASSAMMNTEAFF.

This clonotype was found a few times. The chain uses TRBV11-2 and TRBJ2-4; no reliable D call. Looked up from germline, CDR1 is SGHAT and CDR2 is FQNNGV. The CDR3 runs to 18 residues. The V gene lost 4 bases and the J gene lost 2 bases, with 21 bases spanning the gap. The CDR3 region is CASSSHPVTEGTKNIQYF. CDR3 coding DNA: TGTGCCAGCAGCTCCCATCCTGTGACCGAAGGAACCAAAAACATTCAGTACTTC.

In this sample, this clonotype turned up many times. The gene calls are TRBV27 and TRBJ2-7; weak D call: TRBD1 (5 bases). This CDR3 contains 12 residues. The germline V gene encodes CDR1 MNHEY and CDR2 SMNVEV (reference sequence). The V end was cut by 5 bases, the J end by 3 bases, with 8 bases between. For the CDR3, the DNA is TGTGCCAGCAGTATCACAGGCTACGAGCAGTACTTC. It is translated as CASSITGYEQYF.

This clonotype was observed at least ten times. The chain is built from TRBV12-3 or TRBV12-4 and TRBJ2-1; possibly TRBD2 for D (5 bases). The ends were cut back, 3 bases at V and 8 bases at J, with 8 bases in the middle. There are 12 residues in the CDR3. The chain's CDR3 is CASSFARDEQFF. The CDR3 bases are TGTGCCAGCAGTTTTGCGCGGGATGAGCAGTTCTTC.

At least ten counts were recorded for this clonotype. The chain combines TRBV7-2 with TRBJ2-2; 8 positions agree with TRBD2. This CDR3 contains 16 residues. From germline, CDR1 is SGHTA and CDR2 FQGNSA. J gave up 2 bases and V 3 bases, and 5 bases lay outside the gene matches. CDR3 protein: CASSFPAGANTGELFF. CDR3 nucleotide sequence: TGTGCCAGCAGCTTCCCAGCGGGAGCAAACACCGGGGAGCTGTTTTTT. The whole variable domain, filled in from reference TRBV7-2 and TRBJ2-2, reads GAGVSQSPSNKVTEKGKDVELRCDPISGHTALYWYRQSLGQGLEFLIYFQGNSAPDKSGLPSDRFSAERTGGSVSTLTIQRTQQEDSAVYLCASSFPAGANTGELFFGEGSRLTVL.

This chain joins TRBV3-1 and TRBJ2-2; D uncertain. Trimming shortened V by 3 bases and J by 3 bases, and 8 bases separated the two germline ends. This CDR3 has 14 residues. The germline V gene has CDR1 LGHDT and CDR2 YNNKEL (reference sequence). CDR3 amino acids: CASSQGPHTGELFF. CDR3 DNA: TGTGCCAGCAGCCAGGGTCCTCACACCGGGGAGCTGTTTTTT.

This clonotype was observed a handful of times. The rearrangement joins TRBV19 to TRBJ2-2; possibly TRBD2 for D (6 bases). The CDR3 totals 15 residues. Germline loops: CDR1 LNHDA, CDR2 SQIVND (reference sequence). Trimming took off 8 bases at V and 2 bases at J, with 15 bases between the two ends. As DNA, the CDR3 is TGTGCCAGTTCAACTCTTAGCGGTAACACCGGGGAGCTGTTTTTT. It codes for CASSTLSGNTGELFF.

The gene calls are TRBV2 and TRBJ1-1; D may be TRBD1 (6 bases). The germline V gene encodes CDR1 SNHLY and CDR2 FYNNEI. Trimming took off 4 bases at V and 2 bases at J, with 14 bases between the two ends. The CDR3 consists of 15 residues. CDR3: CASSVGGQSNTEAFF. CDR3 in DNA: TGTGCCAGCAGTGTCGGAGGACAGTCCAACACTGAAGCTTTCTTT.

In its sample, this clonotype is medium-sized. CDR3 nucleotides: TGTGCCAGCAGCCAAGATCGTTGGCAGGTCAGCTCCTACGAGCAGTACTTC. This codes for CASSQDRWQVSSYEQYF. J is TRBJ2-7 and V is TRBV4-2; D unresolved. The V gene's germline CDR1 is LGHNA and CDR2 YNFKEQ. This CDR3 has 17 amino acids. V was shortened by 0 bases and J by 0 bases, with 15 bases between the two germline ends.

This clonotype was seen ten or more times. The CDR3 sequence is CSVEGGPEAFF. CDR3 sequence (DNA): TGCAGCGTCGAGGGGGGGCCTGAAGCTTTCTTT. The J gene is TRBJ1-1, the V gene TRBV29-1, with a possible D match to TRBD1 (6 bases). Germline values: CDR1 SQVTM, CDR2 ANQGSEA. The CDR3 runs 11 residues. Trimming pared 6 bases from V and 6 bases from J, leaving 11 bases between.

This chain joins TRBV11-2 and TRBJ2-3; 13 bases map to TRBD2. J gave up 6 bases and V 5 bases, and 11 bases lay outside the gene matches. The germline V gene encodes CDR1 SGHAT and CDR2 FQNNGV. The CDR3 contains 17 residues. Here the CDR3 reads CASSPPWELAGGDTQYF. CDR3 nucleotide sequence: TGTGCCAGCAGCCCCCCCTGGGAACTAGCGGGAGGGGATACGCAGTATTTT.

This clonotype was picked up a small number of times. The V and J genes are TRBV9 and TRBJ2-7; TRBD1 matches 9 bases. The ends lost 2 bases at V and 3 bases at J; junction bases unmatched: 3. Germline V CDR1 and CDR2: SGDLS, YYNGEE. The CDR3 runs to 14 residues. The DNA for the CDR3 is TGTGCCAGCAGCGTGGGGACAGGGCTCTACGAGCAGTACTTC. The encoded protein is CASSVGTGLYEQYF.

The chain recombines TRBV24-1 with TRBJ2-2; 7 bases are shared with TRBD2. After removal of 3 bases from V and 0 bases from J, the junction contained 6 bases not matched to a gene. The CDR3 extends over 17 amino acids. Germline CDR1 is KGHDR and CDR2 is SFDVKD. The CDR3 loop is CATSDELADPNTGELFF. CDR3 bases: TGTGCCACCAGTGATGAGCTAGCGGACCCGAACACCGGGGAGCTGTTTTTT.

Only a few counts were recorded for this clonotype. CDR3 nucleotides: TGTGCCAGCAGTTTGCACCCCCGGGCGGATACGCAGTATTTT. This codes for CASSLHPRADTQYF. The chain has TRBV28 and TRBJ2-3; unclear D gene. The CDR3 spans 14 residues. The V and J ends lost 3 bases and 6 bases respectively, with 13 bases between them. Germline V gives CDR1 MDHEN, CDR2 SYDVKM.

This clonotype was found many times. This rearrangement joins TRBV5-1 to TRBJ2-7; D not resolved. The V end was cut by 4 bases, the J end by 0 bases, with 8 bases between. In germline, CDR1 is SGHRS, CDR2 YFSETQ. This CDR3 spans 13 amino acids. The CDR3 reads CASSIPDSYEQYF. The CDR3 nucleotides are TGCGCCAGCAGCATACCCGACTCCTACGAGCAGTACTTC.